The rows below give T cell receptor beta chains drawn from one sample of a study of PD-1 blockade in classical Hodgkin lymphoma. Clones were read by immunoSEQ multiplex PCR, and TCRdb kept only the in-frame ones, dropping some. The sample includes about 15,000 clones, roughly 80% seen only once; the top ten take 1%. The input for sequencing was CD4+ T cells from blood, taken at baseline. The receptors originated from a human donor with classical Hodgkin lymphoma. CDR3s leave out the opening cysteine and the closing phenylalanine or tryptophan. D genes are given only for firm matches. Expanded clones are given a class, and other clones once, few, many or no size at all.

abundance: .; d_gene: .; v_gene: TRBV27; CDR3aa: ASSLSFYRWAEAF
abundance: .; d_gene: TRBD2; v_gene: TRBV5-8; CDR3aa: ASSLGRGGRTDTQY
abundance: .; d_gene: .; v_gene: TRBV7-2; CDR3aa: ASSLGQVRTYEQY
abundance: .; d_gene: TRBD2; v_gene: TRBV5-8; CDR3aa: ASSRGLAGADTQY
abundance: once; d_gene: .; v_gene: TRBV4-3; CDR3aa: ASSQRLADPYGYT
abundance: .; d_gene: .; v_gene: TRBV21-1; CDR3aa: ASNPHDGSNTGELF
abundance: once; d_gene: TRBD2; v_gene: TRBV7-2; CDR3aa: ASSLHRGGNSGSPYEQY
abundance: few; d_gene: .; v_gene: TRBV6-6; CDR3aa: ASSRSPEGGGYT
abundance: few; d_gene: .; v_gene: TRBV6-5; CDR3aa: ASKTGPNTEAF
abundance: .; d_gene: .; v_gene: TRBV9; CDR3aa: ASSVVGEGNTEAF
abundance: .; d_gene: TRBD1; v_gene: TRBV9; CDR3aa: ASSVDRGSYNEQF
abundance: once; d_gene: .; v_gene: TRBV5-6; CDR3aa: ASSSRTYGYT
abundance: few; d_gene: .; v_gene: TRBV19; CDR3aa: ASSIGGRDGYT
abundance: .; d_gene: TRBD2; v_gene: TRBV19; CDR3aa: ASSRTSGGWNEQF
abundance: .; d_gene: TRBD1; v_gene: TRBV5-4; CDR3aa: ASTPWDSFMNTEAF
abundance: .; d_gene: .; v_gene: TRBV18; CDR3aa: ASSLSTGELF
abundance: .; d_gene: .; v_gene: TRBV6-6; CDR3aa: ASTSPEGGLEKLF
abundance: .; d_gene: .; v_gene: TRBV28; CDR3aa: ASYSGRYQPQH
abundance: .; d_gene: .; v_gene: TRBV7-2; CDR3aa: ASSLRGGWADTQY
abundance: .; d_gene: .; v_gene: TRBV7-8; CDR3aa: ASSSGEGSQY
abundance: .; d_gene: .; v_gene: TRBV10-3; CDR3aa: AIKDLNEKLF
abundance: .; d_gene: TRBD1; v_gene: TRBV25-1; CDR3aa: ASSEPGTAYEQY
abundance: .; d_gene: TRBD1; v_gene: TRBV18; CDR3aa: ASSEGQGATEAF
abundance: .; d_gene: .; v_gene: TRBV5-5; CDR3aa: ASSLFAESSTDTQY
abundance: .; d_gene: .; v_gene: TRBV5-1; CDR3aa: ASSFGLAGNEQF
abundance: .; d_gene: TRBD2; v_gene: TRBV6-1; CDR3aa: ASSGSAAGGRTGELF
abundance: few; d_gene: .; v_gene: TRBV14; CDR3aa: ASSHRGAGEQY
abundance: few; d_gene: .; v_gene: TRBV10-3; CDR3aa: AISEGQLPYGYT
abundance: .; d_gene: TRBD1; v_gene: TRBV9; CDR3aa: ASSAGQGNEQY
abundance: .; d_gene: .; v_gene: TRBV18; CDR3aa: ASSSQGWSGNTIY
abundance: .; d_gene: .; v_gene: TRBV10-3; CDR3aa: AISESDRQF
abundance: .; d_gene: .; v_gene: TRBV10-3; CDR3aa: AIRRADGNYGYT
abundance: .; d_gene: .; v_gene: TRBV21-1; CDR3aa: ASSKGLSVPNYGYT
abundance: once; d_gene: .; v_gene: TRBV19; CDR3aa: ASSIPGTLYSNQPQH
abundance: .; d_gene: .; v_gene: TRBV6-5; CDR3aa: ASSWNRDGLSYEQY
abundance: .; d_gene: .; v_gene: TRBV7-3; CDR3aa: ASSLDRTSTDTQY
abundance: .; d_gene: TRBD2; v_gene: TRBV6-1; CDR3aa: ASSEAGLAGTEQY
abundance: .; d_gene: TRBD1; v_gene: TRBV5-1; CDR3aa: ASSLGGTGNSPLH
abundance: few; d_gene: .; v_gene: TRBV2; CDR3aa: ASSERRSENTIY
abundance: .; d_gene: TRBD1; v_gene: TRBV6-5; CDR3aa: ASSLDRVDGELF
abundance: .; d_gene: TRBD1; v_gene: TRBV10-3; CDR3aa: AITGQGQGELF
abundance: .; d_gene: TRBD1; v_gene: TRBV9; CDR3aa: ASSVAPGGGYTEAF
abundance: once; d_gene: TRBD2; v_gene: TRBV5-1; CDR3aa: ASSLAGHKETQY
abundance: .; d_gene: TRBD2; v_gene: TRBV11-3; CDR3aa: ASSLGLASTDTQY